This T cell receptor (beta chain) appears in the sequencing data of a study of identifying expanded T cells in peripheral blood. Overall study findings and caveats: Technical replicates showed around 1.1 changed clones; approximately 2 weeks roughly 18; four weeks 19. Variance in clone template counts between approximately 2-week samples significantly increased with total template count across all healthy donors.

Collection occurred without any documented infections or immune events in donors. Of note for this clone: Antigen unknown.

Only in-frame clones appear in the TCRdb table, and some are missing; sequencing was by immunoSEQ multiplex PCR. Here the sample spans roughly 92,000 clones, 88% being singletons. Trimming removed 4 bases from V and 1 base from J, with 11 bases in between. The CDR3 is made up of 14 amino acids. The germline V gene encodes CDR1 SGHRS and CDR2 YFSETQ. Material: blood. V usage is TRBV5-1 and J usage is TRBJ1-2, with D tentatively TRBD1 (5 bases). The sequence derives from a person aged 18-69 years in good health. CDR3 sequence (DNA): TGCGCCAGCAGCAGGGACTCCGGTAACTATGGCTACACCTTC. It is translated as CASSRDSGNYGYTF.